This TCR beta chain was captured in a study of T cells expressing NK-cell markers. Regarding the study as a whole: The CD3+CD56-NKG2C+ fraction of several donors was also led by these clonotypes.

TCRdb processed the 5' RACE reads again and assigns one entry to each CDR3 protein, with no DNA. This sample lists fewer than 40,000 distinct CDR3 sequences; its ten largest clones have roughly 60%. Comment on this clonotype: The antigen is not known.

The CDR3 contains 14 residues. The germline V gene has CDR1 KGHDR and CDR2 SFDVKD. The rearrangement joins TRBV24-1 to TRBJ2-2. The clonotype was recovered from a woman aged 18-70 years in good health. The sequenced sample was blood T cells: a sorted CD56 or NKG2C T cell subset, CD4+ or CD8+ T cells, or bulk PBMC T cells (not recorded which). The CDR3 sequence is CATSENRRNGELFF.